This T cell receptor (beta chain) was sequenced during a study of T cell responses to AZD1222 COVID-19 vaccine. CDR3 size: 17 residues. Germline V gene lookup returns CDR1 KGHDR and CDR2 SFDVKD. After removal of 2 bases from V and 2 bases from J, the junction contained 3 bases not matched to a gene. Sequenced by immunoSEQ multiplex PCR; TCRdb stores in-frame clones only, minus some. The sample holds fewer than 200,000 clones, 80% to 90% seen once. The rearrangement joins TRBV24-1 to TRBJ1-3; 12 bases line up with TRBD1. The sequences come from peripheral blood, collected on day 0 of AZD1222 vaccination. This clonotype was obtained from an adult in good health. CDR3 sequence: CATSDSGQGATGNTIYF. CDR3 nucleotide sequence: TGTGCCACCAGTGATTCGGGACAGGGGGCTACTGGAAACACCATATATTTT.